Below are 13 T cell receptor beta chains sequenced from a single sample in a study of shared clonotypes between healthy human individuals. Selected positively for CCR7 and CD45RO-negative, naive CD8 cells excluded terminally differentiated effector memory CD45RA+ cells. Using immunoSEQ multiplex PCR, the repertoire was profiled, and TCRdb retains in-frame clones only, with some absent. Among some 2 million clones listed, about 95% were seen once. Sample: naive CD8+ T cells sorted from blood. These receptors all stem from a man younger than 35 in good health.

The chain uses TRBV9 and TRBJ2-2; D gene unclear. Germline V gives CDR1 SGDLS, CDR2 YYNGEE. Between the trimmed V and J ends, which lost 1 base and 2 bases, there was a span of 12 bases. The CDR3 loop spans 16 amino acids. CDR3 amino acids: CASSVYSSVNTGELFF. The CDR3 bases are TGTGCCAGCAGCGTATATTCGTCGGTTAACACCGGGGAGCTGTTTTTT.

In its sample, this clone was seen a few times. The CDR3 spells CASSYLDRTYEQYF. In nucleotides, the CDR3 is TGTGCCAGCAGCTACTTGGACAGGACCTACGAGCAGTACTTC. J is TRBJ2-7 and V is TRBV11-2, with TRBD1 matching over 7 bases. The V gene's germline CDR1 is SGHAT and CDR2 FQNNGV. The CDR3 sequence is 14 residues long. With V trimmed by 4 bases and J by 2 bases, 5 bases remained unmatched.

The chain's CDR3 is CASSLETGKKGYEQYF. The CDR3 DNA follows: TGTGCCAGCAGCTTGGAGACAGGGAAAAAGGGCTACGAGCAGTACTTC. This chain connects TRBV5-6 to TRBJ2-7; TRBD1 aligns across 7 bases. Trimming at V came to 0 bases and at J to 3 bases, leaving 9 bases not matched to a gene. This CDR3 comprises 16 residues. Germline CDR1 is SGHDT and CDR2 is YYEEEE.

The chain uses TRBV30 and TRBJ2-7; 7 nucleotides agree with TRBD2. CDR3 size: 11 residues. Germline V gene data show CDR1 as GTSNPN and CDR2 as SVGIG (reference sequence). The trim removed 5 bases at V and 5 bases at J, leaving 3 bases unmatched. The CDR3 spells CAWWGGNEQYF. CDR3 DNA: TGTGCCTGGTGGGGGGGTAACGAGCAGTACTTC.

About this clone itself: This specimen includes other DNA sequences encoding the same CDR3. The CDR3 loop is CASSLYGNSYEQYF. For the CDR3, the DNA is TGTGCCAGCAGCTTGTATGGGAACTCCTACGAGCAGTACTTC. The rearrangement links TRBV5-6 to TRBJ2-7; no definite D call. Per the germline V gene, CDR1 is SGHDT and CDR2 is YYEEEE. The CDR3 loop spans 14 amino acids. Trimming stripped 1 base from V and 0 bases from J, with 8 bases between. The complete variable domain, with remaining parts taken from reference TRBV5-6 and TRBJ2-7, reads DAGVTQSPTHLIKTRGQQVTLRCSPKSGHDTVSWYQQALGQGPQFIFQYYEEEERQRGNFPDRFSGHQFPNYSSELNVNALLLGDSALYLCASSLYGNSYEQYFGPGTRLTVT.

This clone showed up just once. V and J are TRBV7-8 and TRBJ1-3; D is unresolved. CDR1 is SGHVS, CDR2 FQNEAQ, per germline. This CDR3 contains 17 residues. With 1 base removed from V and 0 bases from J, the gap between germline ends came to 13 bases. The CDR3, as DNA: TGTGCCAGCAGCTTAGAGGGTAGACTTAGCTCTGGAAACACCATATATTTT. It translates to CASSLEGRLSSGNTIYF.

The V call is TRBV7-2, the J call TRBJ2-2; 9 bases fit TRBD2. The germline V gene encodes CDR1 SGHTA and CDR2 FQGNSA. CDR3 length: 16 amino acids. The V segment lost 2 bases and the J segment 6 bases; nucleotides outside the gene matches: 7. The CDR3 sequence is CASSLTGGGAPGELFF. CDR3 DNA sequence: TGTGCCAGCAGCTTAACTGGCGGGGGGGCCCCCGGGGAGCTGTTTTTT.

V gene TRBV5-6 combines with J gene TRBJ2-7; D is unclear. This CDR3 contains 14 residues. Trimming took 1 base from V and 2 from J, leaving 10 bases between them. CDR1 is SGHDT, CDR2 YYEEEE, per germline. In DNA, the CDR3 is TGTGCCAGCAGCTTGCCTGGGTTCCCCTACGAGCAGTACTTC. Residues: CASSLPGFPYEQYF.

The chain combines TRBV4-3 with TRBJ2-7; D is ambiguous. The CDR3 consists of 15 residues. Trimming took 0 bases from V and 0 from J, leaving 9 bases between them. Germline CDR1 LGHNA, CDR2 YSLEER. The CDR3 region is CASSQDRHTSYEQYF. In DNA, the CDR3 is TGCGCCAGCAGCCAAGACCGACACACCTCCTACGAGCAGTACTTC.

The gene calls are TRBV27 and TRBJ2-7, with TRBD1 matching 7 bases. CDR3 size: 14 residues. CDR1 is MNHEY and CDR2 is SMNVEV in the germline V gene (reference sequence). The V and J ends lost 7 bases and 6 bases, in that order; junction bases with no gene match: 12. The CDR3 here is CASKPGTAFFEQYF. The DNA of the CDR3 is TGTGCCAGCAAACCCGGGACAGCTTTTTTCGAGCAGTACTTC.

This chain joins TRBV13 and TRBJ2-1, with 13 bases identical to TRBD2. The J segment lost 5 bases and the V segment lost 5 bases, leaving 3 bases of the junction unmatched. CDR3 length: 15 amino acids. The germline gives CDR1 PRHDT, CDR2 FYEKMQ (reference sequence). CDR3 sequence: CASSQGTSGNNEQFF. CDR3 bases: TGTGCCAGCAGCCAGGGGACTAGCGGGAACAATGAGCAGTTCTTC.

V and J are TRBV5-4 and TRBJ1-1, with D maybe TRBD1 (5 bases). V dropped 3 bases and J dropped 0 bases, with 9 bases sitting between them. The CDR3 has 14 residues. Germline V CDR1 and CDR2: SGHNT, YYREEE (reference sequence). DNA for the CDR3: TGTGCCAGCAGCTCCGACAGTCTGAACACTGAAGCTTTCTTT. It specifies CASSSDSLNTEAFF.

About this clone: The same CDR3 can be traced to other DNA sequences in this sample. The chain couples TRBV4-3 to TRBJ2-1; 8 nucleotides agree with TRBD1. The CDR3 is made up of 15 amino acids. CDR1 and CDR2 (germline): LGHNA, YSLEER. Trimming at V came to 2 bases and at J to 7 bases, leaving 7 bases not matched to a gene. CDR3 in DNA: TGCGCCAGCAGCCAAAGAGCAGGGGGCAGGAATGAGCAGTTCTTC. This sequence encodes CASSQRAGGRNEQFF.